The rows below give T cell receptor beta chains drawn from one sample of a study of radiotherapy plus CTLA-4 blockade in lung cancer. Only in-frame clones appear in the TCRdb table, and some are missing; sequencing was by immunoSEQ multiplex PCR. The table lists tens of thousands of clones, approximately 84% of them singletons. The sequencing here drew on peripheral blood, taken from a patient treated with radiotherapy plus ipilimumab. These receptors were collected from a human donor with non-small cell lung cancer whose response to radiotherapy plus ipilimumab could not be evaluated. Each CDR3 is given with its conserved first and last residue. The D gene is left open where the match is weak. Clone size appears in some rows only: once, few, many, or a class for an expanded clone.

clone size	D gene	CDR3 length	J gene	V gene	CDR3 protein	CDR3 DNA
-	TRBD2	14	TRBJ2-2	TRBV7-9	CASSPRGGGGELFF	TGTGCCAGCAGCCCCCGCGGGGGTGGCGGGGAGCTGTTTTTT
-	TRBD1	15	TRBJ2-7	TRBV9	CASSPTPGQNYEQYF	TGTGCCAGCAGCCCAACACCGGGACAGAACTACGAGCAGTACTTC
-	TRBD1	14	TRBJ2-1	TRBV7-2	CASSSGQGSNEQFF	TGTGCCAGCAGCTCGGGACAGGGGAGCAATGAGCAGTTCTTC
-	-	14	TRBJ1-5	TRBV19	CASSTANRDQPQHF	TGTGCCAGTAGTACCGCTAACAGGGATCAGCCCCAGCATTTT
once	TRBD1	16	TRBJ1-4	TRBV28	CASSLDTGERNEKLFF	TGTGCCAGCAGTTTAGACACAGGGGAGAGGAATGAAAAACTGTTTTTT
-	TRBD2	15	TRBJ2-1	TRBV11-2	CASSFGAGGYNEQFF	TGTGCCAGCAGCTTCGGGGCGGGAGGCTACAATGAGCAGTTCTTC
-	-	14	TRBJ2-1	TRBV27	CASSLFQGYNEQFF	TGTGCCAGCAGTTTATTCCAGGGTTACAATGAGCAGTTCTTC
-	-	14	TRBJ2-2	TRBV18	CASSFRGGSGELFF	TGTGCCAGCTCTTTCAGGGGTGGGTCCGGGGAGCTGTTTTTT
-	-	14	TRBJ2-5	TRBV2	CASRRDTGKETQYF	TGTGCCAGCAGGAGGGACACGGGTAAAGAGACCCAGTACTTC
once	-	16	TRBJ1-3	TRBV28	CASSPGGALLGNTIYF	TGTGCCAGCAGCCCTGGGGGGGCCCTGCTTGGAAACACCATATATTTT
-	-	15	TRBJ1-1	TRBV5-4	CASSLGSRGITEAFF	TGTGCCAGCAGCTTGGGGTCTCGGGGGATCACTGAAGCTTTCTTT
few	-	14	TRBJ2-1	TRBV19	CASSIGGLTNEQFF	TGTGCCAGTAGTATAGGTGGACTAACGAATGAGCAGTTCTTC
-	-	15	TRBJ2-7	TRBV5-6	CASSFVGEHSYEQYF	TGTGCCAGCAGCTTTGTGGGAGAGCACTCCTACGAGCAGTACTTC
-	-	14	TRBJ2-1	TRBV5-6	CASSLPPAEDEQFF	TGTGCCAGCAGCTTGCCCCCAGCTGAGGATGAGCAGTTCTTC
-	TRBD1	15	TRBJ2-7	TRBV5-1	CASSLYTTGGDEQYF	TGCGCCAGCAGCTTATATACGACAGGGGGCGACGAGCAGTACTTC
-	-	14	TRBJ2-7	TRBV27	CASSSLKNPREQYF	TGCGCCAGCAGCTCCTTAAAGAACCCACGGGAGCAGTACTTC
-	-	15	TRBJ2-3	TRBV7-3	CASSSVGGSTDTQYF	TGTGCCAGCAGCTCCGTAGGGGGTAGCACAGATACGCAGTATTTT
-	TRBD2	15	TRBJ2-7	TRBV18	CASSLSGGSQYEQYF	TGTGCCAGCTCCCTCTCGGGCGGGAGTCAGTACGAGCAGTACTTC
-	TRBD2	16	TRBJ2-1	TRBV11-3	CASSLDGTREGSEQFF	TGTGCCAGCAGCTTAGATGGGACGCGGGAGGGGAGTGAGCAGTTCTTC
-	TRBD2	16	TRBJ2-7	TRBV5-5	CASGLAGGYSSYEQYF	TGTGCCAGCGGGCTAGCGGGAGGCTATAGCTCCTACGAGCAGTACTTC
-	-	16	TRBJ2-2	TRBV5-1	CASSFVEVLNTGELFF	TGCGCCAGCAGCTTCGTAGAGGTCCTGAACACCGGGGAGCTGTTTTTT
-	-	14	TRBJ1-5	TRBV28	CASRASGGNQPQHF	TGTGCCAGCAGAGCGTCGGGGGGCAATCAGCCCCAGCATTTT
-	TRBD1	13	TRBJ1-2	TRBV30	CAWTSTGGYGYTF	TGTGCCTGGACCTCGACAGGGGGGTATGGCTACACCTTC
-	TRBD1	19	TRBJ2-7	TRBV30	CAWDKAGTGVSWGNYEQYF	TGTGCCTGGGATAAAGCCGGGACAGGGGTCTCCTGGGGGAACTACGAGCAGTACTTC
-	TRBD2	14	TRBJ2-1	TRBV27	CASSLTGGPNEQFF	TGTGCCAGCAGTTTAACGGGAGGGCCCAATGAGCAGTTCTTC
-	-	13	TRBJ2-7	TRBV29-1	CSASSDWSYEQYF	TGCAGCGCTTCATCCGATTGGAGCTACGAGCAGTACTTC
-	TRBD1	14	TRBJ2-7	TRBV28	CASSLDRGAYEQYF	TGTGCCAGCAGTTTAGACAGGGGCGCCTACGAGCAGTACTTC
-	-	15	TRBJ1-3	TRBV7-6	CASSFDGTAGNTIYF	TGTGCCAGCAGCTTCGATGGCACAGCCGGAAACACCATATATTTT
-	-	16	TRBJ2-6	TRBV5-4	CASSSETVSGANVLTF	TGTGCCAGCAGCTCAGAGACAGTCTCTGGGGCCAACGTCCTGACTTTC
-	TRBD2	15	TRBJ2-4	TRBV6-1	CASTLSRGAKNIQYF	TGTGCCAGCACCCTTTCGCGGGGGGCCAAAAACATTCAGTACTTC
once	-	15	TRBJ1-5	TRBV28	CASSLGGAGDQPQHF	TGTGCCAGCAGTCTAGGTGGGGCAGGGGATCAGCCCCAGCATTTT
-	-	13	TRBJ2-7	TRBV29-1	CSVRYQGGREQYF	TGCAGCGTTCGATATCAGGGGGGCAGGGAGCAGTACTTC
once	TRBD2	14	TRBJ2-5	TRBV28	CASSLSAGAETQYF	TGTGCCAGCAGTTTATCAGCGGGAGCGGAGACCCAGTACTTC
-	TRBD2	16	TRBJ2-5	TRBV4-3	CASSLSGRGGGETQYF	TGCGCCAGCAGCCTTAGCGGGAGGGGTGGGGGAGAGACCCAGTACTTC
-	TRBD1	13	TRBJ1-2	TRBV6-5	CASSGTGREGYTF	TGTGCCAGCAGTGGGACAGGGAGGGAAGGCTACACCTTC
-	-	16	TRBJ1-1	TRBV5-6	CASSLRQVRKNTEAFF	TGTGCCAGCAGCTTGAGGCAGGTCCGAAAGAACACTGAAGCTTTCTTT
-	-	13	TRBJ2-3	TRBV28	CASSPTDRDTQYF	TGTGCCAGCAGCCCAACTGACAGGGATACGCAGTATTTT
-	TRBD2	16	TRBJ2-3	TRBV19	CASSTPGLISRDTQYF	TGTGCCAGTAGTACCCCGGGACTAATATCTCGAGATACGCAGTATTTT
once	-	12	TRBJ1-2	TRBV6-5	CASSPRGYGYTF	TGTGCCAGCAGTCCACGGGGCTATGGCTACACCTTC
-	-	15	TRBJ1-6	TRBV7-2	CASSFAQGGVSPLHF	TGTGCCAGCAGCTTCGCCCAGGGAGGTGTTTCACCCCTCCACTTT
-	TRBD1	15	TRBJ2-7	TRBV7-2	CASSLGGQGLYEQYF	TGTGCCAGCAGCTTGGGTGGACAGGGGTTATACGAGCAGTACTTC
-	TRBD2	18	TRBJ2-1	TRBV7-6	CASSLGTATSLSYNEQFF	TGTGCCAGCAGCTTAGGTACCGCGACTAGCCTCTCCTACAATGAGCAGTTCTTC
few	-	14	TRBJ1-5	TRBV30	CAWSGGGGNQPQHF	TGTGCCTGGAGTGGAGGGGGGGGCAATCAGCCCCAGCATTTT
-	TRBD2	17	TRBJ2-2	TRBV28	CASSSGLAGGPGGELFF	TGTGCCAGCAGTTCGGGTCTAGCGGGAGGGCCGGGCGGGGAGCTGTTTTTT
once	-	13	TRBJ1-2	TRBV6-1	CASSLDSMYGYTF	TGTGCCAGCAGTTTGGACAGTATGTATGGCTACACCTTC
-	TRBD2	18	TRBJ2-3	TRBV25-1	CASSEGQGTTSGADTQYF	TGTGCCAGCAGTGAGGGGCAGGGGACTACTAGCGGGGCAGATACGCAGTATTTT
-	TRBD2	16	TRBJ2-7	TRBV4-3	CASSQALSGTSGSWYF	TGCGCCAGCAGCCAAGCCCTTTCCGGGACTAGCGGTTCGTGGTACTTC
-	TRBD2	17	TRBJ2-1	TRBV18	CASSLRLAGVFHNEQFF	TGTGCCAGCTCACTTCGACTAGCGGGAGTGTTCCACAATGAGCAGTTCTTC
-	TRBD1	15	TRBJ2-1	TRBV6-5	CASRNPGGRGNEQFF	TGTGCCAGCAGGAACCCAGGGGGCCGAGGAAATGAGCAGTTCTTC
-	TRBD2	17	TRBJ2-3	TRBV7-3	CASSLTPLAGGGDTQYF	TGTGCCAGCAGCTTAACACCCCTAGCGGGAGGGGGAGATACGCAGTATTTT
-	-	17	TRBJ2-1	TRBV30	CAWSVSKGGISYNEQFF	TGTGCCTGGAGTGTCTCCAAGGGCGGGATCTCCTACAATGAGCAGTTCTTC
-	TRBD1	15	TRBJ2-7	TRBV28	CASSMGQVELYEQYF	TGTGCCAGCAGTATGGGACAGGTCGAATTATACGAGCAGTACTTC
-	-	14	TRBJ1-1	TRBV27	CASSLYDMNTEAFF	TGTGCCAGCAGTTTGTATGACATGAACACTGAAGCTTTCTTT
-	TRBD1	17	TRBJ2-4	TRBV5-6	CASSLSSGGWVKNIQYF	TGTGCCAGCAGCTTGTCTTCAGGGGGTTGGGTCAAAAACATTCAGTACTTC
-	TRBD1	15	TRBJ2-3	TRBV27	CASKPRTGDGDTQYF	TGTGCCAGCAAACCCCGGACAGGGGACGGAGATACGCAGTATTTT
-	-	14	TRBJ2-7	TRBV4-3	CASSQGRGKYEQYF	TGCGCCAGCAGCCAAGGGCGCGGTAAATACGAGCAGTACTTC
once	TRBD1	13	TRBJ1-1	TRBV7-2	CASSYRGGTEAFF	TGTGCCAGCAGTTACAGGGGCGGCACTGAAGCTTTCTTT
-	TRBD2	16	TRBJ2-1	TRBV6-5	CASSYSTGTSEAEQFF	TGTGCCAGCAGTTACTCGACGGGAACTAGCGAAGCTGAGCAGTTCTTC
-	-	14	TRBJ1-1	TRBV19	CASSGQGLRTEAFF	TGTGCCAGTAGCGGGCAGGGACTGAGGACTGAAGCTTTCTTT